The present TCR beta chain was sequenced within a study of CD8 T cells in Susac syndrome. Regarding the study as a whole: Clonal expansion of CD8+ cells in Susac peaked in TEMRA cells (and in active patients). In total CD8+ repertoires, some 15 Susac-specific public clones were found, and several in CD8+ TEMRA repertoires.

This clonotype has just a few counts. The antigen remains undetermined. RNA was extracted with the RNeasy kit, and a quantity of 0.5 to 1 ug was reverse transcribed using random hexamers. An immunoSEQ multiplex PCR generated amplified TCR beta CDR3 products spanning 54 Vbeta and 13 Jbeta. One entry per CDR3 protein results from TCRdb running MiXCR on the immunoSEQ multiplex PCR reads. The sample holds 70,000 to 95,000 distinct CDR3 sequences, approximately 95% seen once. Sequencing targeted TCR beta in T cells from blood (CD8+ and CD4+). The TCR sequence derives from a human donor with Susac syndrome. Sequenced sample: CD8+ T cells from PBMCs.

The CDR3 DNA is TGTGCCAGCAGTCGGACTAGCGGCACAGATACGCAGTATTTT. Translated: CASSRTSGTDTQYF. The chain combines TRBV12-3 or TRBV12-4 with TRBJ2-3; 9 bases agree with TRBD2. The CDR3 sequence is 14 residues long. With 5 bases clipped from V and 1 base from J, the junction kept 1 base outside the gene matches.